The T cell receptor beta chain described here comes from a study of human T cells and chemical hapten exposure. This clonotype was counted ten times or more. TCRdb called the RACE reads again in MiXCR, with one record for every CDR3 protein. The sample comprises roughly 380,000 distinct CDR3 sequences, about 5.1% of which are singletons, and just over 2.5% rests with the top ten. The time point is: pre-sensitization, week 0. Indicated treatment: therapeutic diphenylcyclopropenone sensitization with weekly scalp DPC. V was clipped by 0 bases and J by 4 bases, with 14 bases between them. This CDR3 is built from 16 residues. CDR1 and CDR2 (germline): LGHDT, YNNKEL (reference sequence).

The gene calls are TRBV3-1 and TRBJ2-3, with D perhaps matching TRBD2 (5 bases). The sample was whole blood, taken in connection with sensitization to the hapten diphenylcyclopropenone (DPC). This sequence originates from a woman aged 50 to 65 with alopecia areata. Some clones in this sample may be carry-over from other donors' samples. CDR3 bases: TGTGCCAGCAGCCAAGATAGGGTAGCGTACCCAGATACGCAGTATTTT. It encodes CASSQDRVAYPDTQYF.